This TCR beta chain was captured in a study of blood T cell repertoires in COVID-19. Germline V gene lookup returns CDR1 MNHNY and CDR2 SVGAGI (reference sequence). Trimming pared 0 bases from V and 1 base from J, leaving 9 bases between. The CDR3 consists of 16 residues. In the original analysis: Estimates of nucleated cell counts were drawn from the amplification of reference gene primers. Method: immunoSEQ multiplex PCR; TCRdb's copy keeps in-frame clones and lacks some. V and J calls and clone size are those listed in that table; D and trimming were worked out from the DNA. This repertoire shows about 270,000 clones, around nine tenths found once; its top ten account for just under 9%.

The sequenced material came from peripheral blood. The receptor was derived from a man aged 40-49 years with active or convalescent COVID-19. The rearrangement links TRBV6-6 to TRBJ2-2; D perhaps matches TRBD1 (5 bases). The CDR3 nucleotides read TGTGCCAGCAGTTACTCGAGCCAGGGGAACACCGGGGAGCTGTTTTTT. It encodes CASSYSSQGNTGELFF.